A selection of T cell receptor beta chains follows, all from one sample in a study of blood T cell repertoires in COVID-19. Using immunoSEQ multiplex PCR, the repertoire was profiled, and TCRdb retains in-frame clones only, with some absent. Of fewer than 650,000 clones detected, 85% to 90% appear once; the ten largest clones hold roughly 8.3%. The sample consisted of peripheral blood. The receptors here all came from a woman aged 50 to 60 with COVID-19, enrolled during active disease. CDR3s include the opening cysteine and the closing phenylalanine or tryptophan. A D gene is named only where the DNA matches it firmly. A clone size is listed for some rows: how often the clone was seen (once, few, many), or a class if it is expanded.

>NA|NA|TRBJ1-1|TRBV11-2
TGTGCCAGCAGCCCGACGACAGGGAACACTGAAGCTTTCTTT
CASSPTTGNTEAFF
>NA|NA|TRBJ2-1|TRBV7-8
TGTGCCAGCTTGGAGGGGCCGGTCAATGAGCAGTTCTTC
CASLEGPVNEQFF
>NA|NA|TRBJ2-7|TRBV21-1
TGTGCCAGCAGCAGAGCCCCAGGACTAGAACCCTCCTACGAGCAGTACTTC
CASSRAPGLEPSYEQYF
>TRBD2|NA|TRBJ2-3|TRBV5-4
TGTGCCAGCAGCCCTTGGAGGACTAGCGGTACAGATACGCAGTATTTT
CASSPWRTSGTDTQYF
>NA|NA|TRBJ2-3|TRBV5-1
TGCGCCAGCAGCTTACAGGGAAGGGCCACAGATACGCAGTATTTT
CASSLQGRATDTQYF
>NA|NA|TRBJ1-2|TRBV7-2
TGTGCCAGCAGCTCCCGTAGGGGCGCTAACTATGGCTACACCTTC
CASSSRRGANYGYTF
>NA|few|TRBJ1-4|TRBV28
TGTGCCAGCAGCCGGCAGGACTTGGCTAATGAAAAACTGTTTTTT
CASSRQDLANEKLFF
>TRBD1|NA|TRBJ1-2|TRBV15
TGTGCCACCGGACAGGGGGCCCTCTATGGCTACACCTTC
CATGQGALYGYTF
>TRBD1|NA|TRBJ1-1|TRBV7-3
TGTGCCAGCAGCTTAAAAGGGGGCGGAGGCACTGAAGCTTTCTTT
CASSLKGGGGTEAFF
>TRBD1|once|TRBJ1-6|TRBV14
TGTGCCAGCAGCCAAGCGAGACAGGGGAATTCACCCCTCCACTTT
CASSQARQGNSPLHF
>TRBD1|NA|TRBJ2-3|TRBV7-9
TGTGCCAGCAGCTCGAGGGGGCTAGGTATTTCTAATGCGCAGTATTTT
CASSSRGLGISNAQYF
>NA|NA|TRBJ2-7|TRBV7-2
TGTGCCAGCAGCTTAGTTTCCGTGTACGAGCAGTACTTC
CASSLVSVYEQYF
>NA|NA|TRBJ1-1|TRBV7-8
TGTGCCAGCAGCTTGAGGAGGAACACTGAAGCTTTCTTT
CASSLRRNTEAFF
>NA|few|TRBJ2-5|TRBV3-1/TRBV3-2
TGTGCCAGCAGCCTCCCGAGGGACATCAAACAAGAGACCCAGTACTTC
CASSLPRDIKQETQYF
>TRBD2|NA|TRBJ2-1|TRBV6-5
TGTGCCAGCAGTACCGGGTTAGCGGGGGGAAATGAGCAGTTCTTC
CASSTGLAGGNEQFF
>TRBD1|NA|TRBJ2-7|TRBV11-2
TGTGCCAGCAGCTTCGAGTTGGGGACAGGGTTCTACGAGCAGTACTTC
CASSFELGTGFYEQYF
>NA|NA|TRBJ2-1|TRBV27
TGTGCCAGCAGTTCGGGGGGCCCCTCCTACAATGAGCAGTTCTTC
CASSSGGPSYNEQFF
>NA|few|TRBJ1-5|TRBV27
TGTGCCAGCAGTTTATCAACAGGTCCCGATTATCAGCCCCAGCATTTT
CASSLSTGPDYQPQHF
>NA|NA|TRBJ1-2|TRBV6-2/TRBV6-3
TGTGCCAGCAGTTACCAATTTAACTATGGCTACACCTTC
CASSYQFNYGYTF
>NA|NA|TRBJ1-1|TRBV28
TGTGCCAGCAGTTTTGGAGGGACGGGGGTTGAAGCTTTCTTT
CASSFGGTGVEAFF
>TRBD2|NA|TRBJ2-1|TRBV9
TGTGCCAGCAGCGCCCACCGGGGGGGCCACAATGAGCAGTTCTTC
CASSAHRGGHNEQFF
>NA|NA|TRBJ2-3|TRBV29-1
TGCAGCGTGGGTGGAGGAGCGTTAACAGATACGCAGTATTTT
CSVGGGALTDTQYF
>NA|NA|TRBJ1-3|TRBV11-2
TGTGCCAGCAGCTTAGCTATGCAGTCAGGGGCTGGAAACACCATATATTTT
CASSLAMQSGAGNTIYF
>NA|NA|TRBJ1-1|TRBV6-5
TGTGCCAGCAGTTACTCGAAAGGGGGATACACTGAAGCTTTCTTT
CASSYSKGGYTEAFF
>TRBD1|NA|TRBJ2-7|TRBV4-1
TGCGCCAGCAGCCAAGGGGACAGGGGCGAGCAGTACTTC
CASSQGDRGEQYF
>NA|once|TRBJ1-2|TRBV30
TGTGCCTGGAGGAGAAGATACGGCTACACCTTC
CAWRRRYGYTF
>NA|NA|TRBJ2-6|TRBV5-1
TGCGCCAGCAGCTTGGGGCGGATCTCTGGGGCCAACGTCCTGACTTTC
CASSLGRISGANVLTF
>TRBD2|NA|TRBJ2-7|TRBV3-1/TRBV3-2
TGTGCCAGCAGCGTCACTAGCGGGGGGGCCTACGAGCAGTACTTC
CASSVTSGGAYEQYF
>TRBD2|NA|TRBJ2-3|TRBV24-1
TGTGCCACCGCACACAGCGGAGCGGGGCGCACAGATACGCAGTATTTT
CATAHSGAGRTDTQYF
>NA|once|TRBJ1-3|TRBV6-5
TGTGCCAGCAACAAAGGAGGAACGAACACCATATATTTT
CASNKGGTNTIYF
>NA|NA|TRBJ1-2|TRBV12-3/TRBV12-4
TGTGCCAGCAGCGGAAGGGGCCTCTATGGCTACACCTTC
CASSGRGLYGYTF
>NA|NA|TRBJ2-5|TRBV7-9
TGTGCCAGCAGCGTGGGACAACAAGAGACCCAGTACTTC
CASSVGQQETQYF
>TRBD2|NA|TRBJ2-1|TRBV5-1
TGCGCCAGCAGCGTTGTACTAGCGGGGGGTTCATACAATGAGCAGTTCTTC
CASSVVLAGGSYNEQFF
>NA|NA|TRBJ1-2|TRBV6-5
TGTGCCAGCAGTTACGGAGGGATCCAGGGCTACACCTTC
CASSYGGIQGYTF